The following is a T cell receptor (beta chain) sequence with its context. Produced via immunoSEQ multiplex PCR; TCRdb's table is partial and in-frame only. The table lists approximately 220,000 clones, about 84% of them singletons, with approximately 8.7% in the top ten. The data derive from a study of blood T cell repertoires in COVID-19. The overall study: The study drew acute and convalescent COVID-19 samples from the United States, Italy and Spain. PBMCs, B-cell-depleted T cells, or T cells provided the cDNA or gDNA that made up the material.

V shed 8 bases and J shed 6 bases, with 12 bases lying between them. CDR1 is SGHNT and CDR2 is YYREEE in the germline V gene (reference sequence). This CDR3 spans 11 amino acids. Sample: peripheral blood. The sequence came from a woman aged 80 or older with acute or convalescent COVID-19. The genes are TRBV5-4 and TRBJ2-7, with D perhaps matching TRBD2 (7 bases). The CDR3 region is CASRAGAEQYF. The DNA for the CDR3 is TGTGCCAGTCGGGCGGGGGCCGAGCAGTACTTC.